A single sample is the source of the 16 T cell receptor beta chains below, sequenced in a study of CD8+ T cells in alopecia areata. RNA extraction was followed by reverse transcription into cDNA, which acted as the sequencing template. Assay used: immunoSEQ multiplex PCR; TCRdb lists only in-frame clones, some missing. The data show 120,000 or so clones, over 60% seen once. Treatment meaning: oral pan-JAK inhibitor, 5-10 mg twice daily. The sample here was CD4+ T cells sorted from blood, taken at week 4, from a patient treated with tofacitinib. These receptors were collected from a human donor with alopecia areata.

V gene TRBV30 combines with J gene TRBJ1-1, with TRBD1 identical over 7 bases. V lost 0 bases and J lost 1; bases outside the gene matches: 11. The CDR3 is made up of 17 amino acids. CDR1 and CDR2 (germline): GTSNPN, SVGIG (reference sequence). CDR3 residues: CAWSVLRTGRGNTEAFF. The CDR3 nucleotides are TGTGCCTGGAGTGTCCTTCGGACAGGTAGGGGGAACACTGAAGCTTTCTTT.

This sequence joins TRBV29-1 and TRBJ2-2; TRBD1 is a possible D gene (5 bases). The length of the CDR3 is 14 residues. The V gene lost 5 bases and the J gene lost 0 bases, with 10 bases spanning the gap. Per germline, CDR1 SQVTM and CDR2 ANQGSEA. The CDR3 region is CSVRPGPNTGELFF. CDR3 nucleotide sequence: TGCAGCGTTCGACCAGGGCCGAACACCGGGGAGCTGTTTTTT.

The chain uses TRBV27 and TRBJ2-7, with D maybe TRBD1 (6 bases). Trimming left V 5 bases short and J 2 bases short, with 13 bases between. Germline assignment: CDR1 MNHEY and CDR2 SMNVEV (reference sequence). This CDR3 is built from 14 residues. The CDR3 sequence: CASSNSDRTYEQYF. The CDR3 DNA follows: TGTGCCAGCAGTAATTCGGACAGAACCTACGAGCAGTACTTC.

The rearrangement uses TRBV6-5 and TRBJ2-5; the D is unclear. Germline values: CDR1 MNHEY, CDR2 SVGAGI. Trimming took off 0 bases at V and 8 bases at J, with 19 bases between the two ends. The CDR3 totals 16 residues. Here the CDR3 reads CASSYSRPDQAVTQYF. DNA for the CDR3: TGTGCCAGCAGTTACTCGAGACCGGACCAGGCCGTCACCCAGTACTTC.

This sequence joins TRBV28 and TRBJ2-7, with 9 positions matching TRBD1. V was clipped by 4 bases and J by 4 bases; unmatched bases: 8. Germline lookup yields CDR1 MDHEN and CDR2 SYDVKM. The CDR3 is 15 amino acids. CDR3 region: CASSSTGTGTYEQYF. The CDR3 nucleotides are TGTGCCAGCAGTTCAACCGGGACAGGGACATACGAGCAGTACTTC.

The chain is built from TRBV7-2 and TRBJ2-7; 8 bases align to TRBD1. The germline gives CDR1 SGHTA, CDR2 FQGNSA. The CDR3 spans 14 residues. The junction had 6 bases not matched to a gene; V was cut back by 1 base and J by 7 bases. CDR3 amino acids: CASSLDPTGGEQYF. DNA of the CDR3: TGTGCCAGCAGCTTAGATCCCACAGGGGGGGAGCAGTACTTC.

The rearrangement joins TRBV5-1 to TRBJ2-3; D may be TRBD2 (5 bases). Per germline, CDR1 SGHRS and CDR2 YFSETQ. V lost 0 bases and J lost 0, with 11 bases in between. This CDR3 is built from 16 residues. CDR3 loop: CASSLEGARSTDTQYF. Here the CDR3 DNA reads TGCGCCAGCAGCTTGGAGGGAGCTCGTAGCACAGATACGCAGTATTTT.

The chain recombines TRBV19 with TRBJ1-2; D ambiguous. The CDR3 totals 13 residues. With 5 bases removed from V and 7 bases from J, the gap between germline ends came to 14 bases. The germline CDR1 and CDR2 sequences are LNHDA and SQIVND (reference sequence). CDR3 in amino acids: CASSVEGIGGYTF. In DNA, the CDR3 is TGTGCCAGTAGTGTCGAGGGTATTGGTGGCTACACCTTC.

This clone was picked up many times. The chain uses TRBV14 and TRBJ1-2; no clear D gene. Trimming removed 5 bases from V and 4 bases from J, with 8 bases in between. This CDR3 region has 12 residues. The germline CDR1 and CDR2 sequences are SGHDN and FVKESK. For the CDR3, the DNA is TGTGCCAGCAGCTATACCCGCTATGGCTACACCTTC. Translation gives CASSYTRYGYTF. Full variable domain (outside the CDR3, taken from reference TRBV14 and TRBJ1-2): EAGVTQFPSHSVIEKGQTVTLRCDPISGHDNLYWYRRVMGKEIKFLLHFVKESKQDESGMPNNRFLAERTGGTYSTLKVQPAELEDSGVYFCASSYTRYGYTFGSGTRLTVV.

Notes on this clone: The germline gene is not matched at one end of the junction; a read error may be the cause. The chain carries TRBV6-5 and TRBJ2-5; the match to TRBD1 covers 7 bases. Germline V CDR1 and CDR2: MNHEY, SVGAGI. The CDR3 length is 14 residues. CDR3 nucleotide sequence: TGTGCCATCAGTGAGTTGGAAGGGGGCCAGACCCAGTACTTC. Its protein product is CAISELEGGQTQYF.

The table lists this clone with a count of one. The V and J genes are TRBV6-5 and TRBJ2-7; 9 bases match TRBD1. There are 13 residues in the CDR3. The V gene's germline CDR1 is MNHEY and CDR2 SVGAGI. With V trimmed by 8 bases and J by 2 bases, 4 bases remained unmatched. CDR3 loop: CASGTGPAYEQYF. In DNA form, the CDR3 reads TGTGCCAGCGGGACAGGGCCTGCCTACGAGCAGTACTTC.

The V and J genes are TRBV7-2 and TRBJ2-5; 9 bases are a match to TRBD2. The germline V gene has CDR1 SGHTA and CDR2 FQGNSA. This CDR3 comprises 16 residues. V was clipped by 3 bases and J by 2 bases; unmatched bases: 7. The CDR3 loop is CASSLSSGVGQETQYF. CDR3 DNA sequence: TGTGCCAGCAGCTTGTCTAGCGGGGTCGGGCAAGAGACCCAGTACTTC.

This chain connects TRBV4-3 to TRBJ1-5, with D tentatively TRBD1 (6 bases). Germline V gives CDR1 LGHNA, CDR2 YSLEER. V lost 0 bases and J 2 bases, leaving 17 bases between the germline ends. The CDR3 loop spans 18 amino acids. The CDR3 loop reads CASSQDLWSGAGNQPQHF. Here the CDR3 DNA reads TGCGCCAGCAGCCAAGATCTATGGTCAGGGGCCGGCAATCAGCCCCAGCATTTT.

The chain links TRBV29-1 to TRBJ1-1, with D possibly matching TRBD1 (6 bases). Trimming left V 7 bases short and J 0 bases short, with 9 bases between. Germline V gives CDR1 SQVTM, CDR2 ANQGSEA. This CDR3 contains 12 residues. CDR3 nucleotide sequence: TGCAGCGCCGGACAGATGAACACTGAAGCTTTCTTT. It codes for CSAGQMNTEAFF.

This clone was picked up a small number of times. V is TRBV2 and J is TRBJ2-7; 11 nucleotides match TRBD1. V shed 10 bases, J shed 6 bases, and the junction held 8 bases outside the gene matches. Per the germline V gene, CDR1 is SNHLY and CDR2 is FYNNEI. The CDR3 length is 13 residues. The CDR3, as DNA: TGTGCCACAGGGGACAGGGGGGTCTCCGAGCAGTACTTC. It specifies CATGDRGVSEQYF. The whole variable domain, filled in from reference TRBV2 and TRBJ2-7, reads EPEVTQTPSHQVTQMGQEVILRCVPISNHLYFYWYRQILGQKVEFLVSFYNNEISEKSEIFDDQFSVERPDGSNFTLKIRSTKLEDSAMYFCATGDRGVSEQYFGPGTRLTVT.

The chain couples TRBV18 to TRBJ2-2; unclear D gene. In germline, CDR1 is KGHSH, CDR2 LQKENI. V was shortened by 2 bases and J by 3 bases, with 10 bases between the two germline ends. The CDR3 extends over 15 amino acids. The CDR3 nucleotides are TGTGCCAGCTCACCAACCTCACCGGACACCGGGGAGCTGTTTTTT. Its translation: CASSPTSPDTGELFF. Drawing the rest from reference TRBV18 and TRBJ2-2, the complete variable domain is NAGVMQNPRHLVRRRGQEARLRCSPMKGHSHVYWYRQLPEEGLKFMVYLQKENIIDESGMPKERFSAEFPKEGPSILRIQQVVRGDSAAYFCASSPTSPDTGELFFGEGSRLTVL.